One and the same sample provided the 8 T cell receptor beta chains below, sequenced in a study of T cells in Graves' hyperthyroidism and ophthalmopathy. RNA transcripts served as the template for amplifying TCR beta CDR3 regions. The HTBI set primed first-round TCR CDR3 RT-PCR. One entry per CDR3 protein, called by TCRdb with MiXCR from the multiplex PCR reads. Found here are about 350,000 distinct CDR3 sequences, 15% of them singletons; the top ten hold approximately 19%. The sequenced material came from blood. The receptors were gathered from a woman aged 60 to 75 with Graves' ophthalmopathy.

The chain joins TRBV5-4 to TRBJ2-5; 12 bases are a match to TRBD2. The CDR3 is 18 amino acids. V shed 1 base, J shed 5 bases, and the junction held 12 bases outside the gene matches. Germline CDR1 is SGHNT and CDR2 is YYREEE (reference sequence). CDR3 loop: CASSLRTSGNPPVETQYF. The DNA for the CDR3 is TGTGCCAGCAGCTTGCGGACTAGCGGGAACCCGCCGGTGGAGACCCAGTACTTC.

This clonotype was found many times. This sequence joins TRBV28 and TRBJ2-7; D is tentatively TRBD1 or TRBD2 (7 bases each). Trimming took off 6 bases at V and 7 bases at J, with 22 bases between the two ends. The CDR3 runs 15 residues. The germline gives CDR1 MDHEN, CDR2 SYDVKM. The DNA for the CDR3 is TGTGCCAGCAGGGGATCGACAGGGAGGGTGAAAGAGCAGTACTTC. Its protein product is CASRGSTGRVKEQYF.

The V and J genes are TRBV9 and TRBJ1-4, with a weak D call TRBD1 (6 bases). The V gene lost 3 bases and the J gene lost 5 bases, with 14 bases spanning the gap. Per the germline V gene, CDR1 is SGDLS and CDR2 is YYNGEE. The CDR3 length is 15 residues. CDR3 DNA: TGTGCCAGCAGCGGGAGTACAGGGACGAATGAAAAACTGTTTTTT. Protein sequence: CASSGSTGTNEKLFF.

In its sample, this clonotype was seen a few times. J is TRBJ2-3 and V is TRBV19; D not certain. The CDR3 is 12 amino acids. Trimming took off 7 bases at V and 0 bases at J, with 5 bases between the two ends. Per germline, CDR1 LNHDA and CDR2 SQIVND (reference sequence). The CDR3 nucleotides read TGTGCCAGTACAGGTAGCACAGATACGCAGTATTTT. Amino acid sequence: CASTGSTDTQYF.

This clonotype appeared a few times. This chain's CDR3 is CSASGGDGANVLTF. The CDR3 nucleotides read TGCAGCGCCTCTGGGGGGGATGGGGCCAACGTCCTGACTTTC. The chain carries TRBV29-1 and TRBJ2-6, with TRBD2 matching 7 bases. CDR1 and CDR2 (germline): SQVTM, ANQGSEA. V shed 7 bases and J 3 bases; nucleotides not matched to a gene: 6. CDR3 size: 14 residues.

This rearrangement joins TRBV7-3 to TRBJ2-6, with D unclear. Trimming shortened V by 2 bases and J by 7 bases, and 12 bases separated the two germline ends. There are 15 residues in the CDR3. Looked up from germline, CDR1 is SGHTA and CDR2 is FQGTGA. CDR3 sequence reads: CASSLGQAPANVLTF. CDR3 DNA sequence: TGTGCCAGCAGCTTAGGGCAGGCTCCTGCCAACGTCCTGACTTTC.

In its sample, this clonotype was seen many times. V gene TRBV7-2 combines with J gene TRBJ2-1; 7 bases fit TRBD2. Looked up from germline, CDR1 is SGHTA and CDR2 is FQGNSA. This CDR3 region has 20 residues. V lost 4 bases to trimming and J lost 3 bases; unmatched junction nucleotides: 21. CDR3 in amino acids: CASSYPPGLPTNAHYNEQFF. The CDR3 DNA reads as TGTGCCAGCAGCTACCCTCCGGGACTACCGACCAACGCGCACTACAATGAGCAGTTCTTC.

This clonotype was seen at least ten times. V usage is TRBV28 and J usage is TRBJ2-5, with TRBD1 identical over 11 bases. Germline CDR1 reads MDHEN; CDR2 reads SYDVKM. With 3 bases clipped from V and 3 bases from J, the junction kept 3 bases outside the gene matches. This CDR3 has 15 amino acids. CDR3 region: CASSLMGQGEETQYF. The CDR3 nucleotides read TGTGCCAGCAGTTTGATGGGACAGGGGGAAGAGACCCAGTACTTC.